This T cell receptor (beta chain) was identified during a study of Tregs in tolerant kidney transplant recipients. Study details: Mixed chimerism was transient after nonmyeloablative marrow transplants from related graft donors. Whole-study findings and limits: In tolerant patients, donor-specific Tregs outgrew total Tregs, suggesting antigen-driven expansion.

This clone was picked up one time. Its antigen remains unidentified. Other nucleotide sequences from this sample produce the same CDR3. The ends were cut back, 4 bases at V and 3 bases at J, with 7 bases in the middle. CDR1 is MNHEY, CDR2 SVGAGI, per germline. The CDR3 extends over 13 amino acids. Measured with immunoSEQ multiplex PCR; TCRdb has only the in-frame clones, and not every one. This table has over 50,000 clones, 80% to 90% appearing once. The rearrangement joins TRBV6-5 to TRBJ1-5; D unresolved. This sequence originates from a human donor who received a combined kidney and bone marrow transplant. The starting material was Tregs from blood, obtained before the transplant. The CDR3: CASSLQLNQPQHF. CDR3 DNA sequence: TGTGCCAGCAGTTTGCAGCTCAATCAGCCCCAGCATTTT.